This T cell receptor (beta chain) was captured by sequencing in a study of T cell responses to AZD1222 COVID-19 vaccine. About the study: Pooled together were second doses at about 4 or about 12 weeks. Regarding the study as a whole: It was only a handful of AZD1222 recipients who were seropositive at baseline. Scientists sampled the repertoires only once the peak T cell response had passed. Receipt of two AZD1222 doses was followed by a rise in Spike-specific TCR breadth and depth.

Remarks on this clone: The antigen is undetermined.

TCRdb keeps only in-frame clones here, not all; method: immunoSEQ multiplex PCR. The sample shows more than 85,000 clones, 87% of them seen only once. The germline V gene has CDR1 MNHNY and CDR2 SVGAGI (reference sequence). The CDR3 runs to 16 residues. V trimming: 4 bases; J trimming: 3 bases; junction bases outside the gene matches: 8. The rearrangement links TRBV6-6 to TRBJ2-4; 8 bases fit TRBD2. This clonotype originated in an adult in good health. This material consisted of peripheral blood, taken on day 0 of AZD1222 vaccination. CDR3 DNA: TGTGCCAGCAGTTCCCCGGGGGGGGGCCTCAAAAACATTCAGTACTTC. Translated: CASSSPGGGLKNIQYF.